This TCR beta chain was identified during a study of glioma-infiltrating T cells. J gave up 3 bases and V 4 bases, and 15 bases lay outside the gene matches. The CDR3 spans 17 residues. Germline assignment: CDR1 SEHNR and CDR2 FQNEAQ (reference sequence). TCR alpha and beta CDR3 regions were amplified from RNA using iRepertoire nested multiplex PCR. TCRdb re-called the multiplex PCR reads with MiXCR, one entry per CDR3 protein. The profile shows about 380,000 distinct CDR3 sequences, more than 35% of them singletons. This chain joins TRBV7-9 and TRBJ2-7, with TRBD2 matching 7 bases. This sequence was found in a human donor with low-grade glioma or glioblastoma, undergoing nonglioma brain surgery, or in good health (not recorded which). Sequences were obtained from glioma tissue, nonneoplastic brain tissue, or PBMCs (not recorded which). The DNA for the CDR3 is TGTGCCAGCAGCTCCACCCCGGGGGGACTATCGATCTACGAGCAGTACTTC. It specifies CASSSTPGGLSIYEQYF. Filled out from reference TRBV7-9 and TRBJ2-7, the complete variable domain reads DTGVSQNPRHKITKRGQNVTFRCDPISEHNRLYWYRQTLGQGPEFLTYFQNEAQLEKSRLLSDRFSAERPKGSFSTLEIQRTEQGDSAMYLCASSSTPGGLSIYEQYFGPGTRLTVT.